Listed below are T cell receptor beta chains from one sample, sequenced in a study of T cell changes during pregnancy in multiple sclerosis. The protocol was immunoSEQ multiplex PCR, while the TCRdb copy is restricted to in-frame clones and leaves out a portion. The sample includes 91,000 or so clones, approximately 93% of them seen just once. The source material was peripheral blood, sampled after pregnancy. These receptors were taken from a female donor with multiple sclerosis, enrolled in a pregnancy study. CDR3s include the opening cysteine and the closing phenylalanine or tryptophan. The D gene is left open where the match is weak. Rows give clone size only sometimes, using once, few, many, or a class for an expanded clone.

TRBJ1-1 14 TRBV6-5 - - CASSYGIMNTEAFF TGTGCCAGCAGTTACGGCATAATGAACACTGAAGCTTTCTTT
TRBJ2-7 14 TRBV15 once TRBD2 CATSREGGAYEQYF TGTGCCACCAGCAGAGAGGGAGGGGCCTACGAGCAGTACTTC
TRBJ2-7 20 TRBV6-9 - - CASSYPLSIPERSYSYEQYF TGTGCCAGCAGTTATCCCTTAAGCATACCGGAGCGGTCTTACTCCTACGAGCAGTACTTC
TRBJ2-5 15 TRBV9 - - CASSPTHQRGETQYF TGTGCCAGCAGCCCGACGCATCAGCGCGGAGAGACCCAGTACTTC
TRBJ2-1 15 TRBV19 - TRBD2 CASRVGLAGDYEQFF TGTGCCAGTAGAGTAGGACTAGCGGGAGACTATGAGCAGTTCTTC
TRBJ2-2 15 TRBV18 - - CASSPKTVNTGELFF TGTGCCAGCTCACCAAAGACAGTTAACACCGGGGAGCTGTTTTTT
TRBJ2-1 16 TRBV7-9 - - CASRIGGAPSYNEQFF TGTGCCAGCAGGATAGGGGGGGCCCCCTCCTACAATGAGCAGTTCTTC
TRBJ2-3 15 TRBV9 - - CASSAQRAGTDTQYF TGTGCCAGCAGCGCCCAGCGAGCCGGGACAGATACGCAGTATTTT
TRBJ2-7 11 TRBV29-1 - - CSVTGTYEQYF TGCAGCGTGACGGGGACCTACGAGCAGTACTTC
TRBJ1-1 14 TRBV5-1 - - CASSLGTLNTEAFF TGCGCCAGCAGCTTGGGCACTTTGAACACTGAAGCTTTCTTT
TRBJ1-2 13 TRBV19 - - CASSFFRNYGYTF TGTGCCAGTAGTTTTTTTAGAAACTATGGCTACACCTTC
TRBJ2-7 16 TRBV30 - TRBD2 CAWSPGVAGGLGEQYF TGTGCCTGGAGCCCGGGGGTAGCGGGAGGGTTGGGGGAGCAGTACTTC
TRBJ1-2 13 TRBV9 - TRBD1 CASSGRGDYGYTF TGTGCCAGCTCCGGCAGGGGGGACTATGGCTACACCTTC
TRBJ1-2 11 TRBV6-5 - - CASSSSYGYTF TGTGCCAGCAGCTCCTCCTATGGCTACACCTTC
TRBJ1-2 12 TRBV6-1 - - CASLDSLYGYTF TGTGCCAGCCTTGACAGTTTATATGGCTACACCTTC
TRBJ1-1 14 TRBV5-6 - TRBD1 CASSLTGGKSEAFF TGTGCCAGCAGCTTGACAGGGGGCAAGTCTGAAGCTTTCTTT
TRBJ2-1 18 TRBV10-2 - TRBD2 CASSEPAIAGVSYNEQFF TGCGCCAGCAGTGAGCCGGCTATAGCGGGAGTTTCCTACAATGAGCAGTTCTTC
TRBJ2-2 18 TRBV5-1 once TRBD2 CASSSGLAGYANTGELFF TGCGCCAGCAGCTCGGGACTAGCGGGATATGCGAACACCGGGGAGCTGTTTTTT
TRBJ2-1 11 TRBV30 - - CAWSVQNEQFF TGTGCCTGGAGTGTACAAAATGAGCAGTTCTTC
TRBJ1-1 14 TRBV13 - - CASSTRFENTEAFF TGTGCCAGCAGCACGAGGTTCGAGAACACTGAAGCTTTCTTT
TRBJ2-7 15 TRBV2 - TRBD1 CASSEQGGPSYEQYF TGTGCCAGCAGTGAACAAGGGGGCCCATCCTACGAGCAGTACTTC
TRBJ2-7 14 TRBV29-1 - - CSVEDPLLGREQYF TGCAGCGTTGAAGACCCCCTCCTGGGGCGGGAGCAGTACTTC
TRBJ2-3 15 TRBV5-1 - TRBD2 CASSVDGGSTDTQYF TGCGCCAGCAGCGTGGACGGGGGGAGCACAGATACGCAGTATTTT
TRBJ2-7 16 TRBV21-1 - - CASSKEGDRCSYEQYF TGTGCCAGCAGCAAAGAGGGGGACAGGTGCTCCTACGAGCAGTACTTC
TRBJ2-1 15 TRBV7-3 - TRBD2 CASSPASGLVAEQFF TGTGCCAGCAGCCCAGCATCGGGACTAGTAGCTGAGCAGTTCTTC
TRBJ2-7 14 TRBV4-3 - - CASSPSFPSYEQYF TGCGCCAGCAGCCCTTCCTTTCCTTCCTACGAGCAGTACTTC
TRBJ1-5 13 TRBV19 - - CASRGGWTQPQHF TGTGCCAGTCGGGGGGGGTGGACTCAGCCCCAGCATTTT
TRBJ1-1 14 TRBV19 - - CASSMGQLNTEAFF TGTGCCAGTAGTATGGGGCAATTGAACACTGAAGCTTTCTTT
TRBJ1-2 14 TRBV5-4 - - CASSSRTQNYGYTF TGTGCCAGCAGCTCGCGAACTCAAAACTATGGCTACACCTTC
TRBJ1-1 15 TRBV9 - TRBD1 CASSPRQGARTEAFF TGTGCCAGCAGCCCCCGACAGGGGGCGCGGACTGAAGCTTTCTTT
TRBJ2-1 13 TRBV19 - TRBD1 CASSTGQYNEQFF TGTGCCAGTAGTACGGGACAGTATAATGAGCAGTTCTTC